Listed below are T cell receptor beta chains from one sample, sequenced in a study of cytomegalovirus exposure and HLA in healthy donors. Clones were sequenced by immunoSEQ multiplex PCR, and TCRdb holds only the in-frame ones, with some missing. Among around 130,000 clones listed, around 77% were seen once. Material for sequencing was PBMCs. Receptor source: a man aged 25-45 years in good health and CMV-seronegative. Both conserved end residues are part of each CDR3. D genes are given only for firm matches. A clone size is listed for some rows: how often the clone was seen (once, few, many), or a class if it is expanded.

>TRBV9|TRBJ2-4|TRBD1|.
TGTGCCAGCAGCGTAGGAGGACAGGCTGGTTTCGCCATTCAGTACTTC
CASSVGGQAGFAIQYF
>TRBV18|TRBJ2-7|TRBD1|.
TGTGCCAGCTCACCCAAGACAGGGGGGGATGAGCAGTACTTC
CASSPKTGGDEQYF
>TRBV28|TRBJ1-1|.|.
TGTGCCAGCAGTTTGGCAGGGAACCTTGAAGCTTTCTTT
CASSLAGNLEAFF
>TRBV27|TRBJ1-4|.|.
TGTGCCAGCAGACCCCGGGGGAAAACAACTAATGAAAAACTGTTTTTT
CASRPRGKTTNEKLFF
>TRBV9|TRBJ2-1|.|.
TGTGCCAGCAGCCTCGCGGGATGGGATGAGCAGTTCTTC
CASSLAGWDEQFF
>TRBV28|TRBJ1-2|.|few
TGTGCCAGCCGATCGTGGACATACTACACCTTC
CASRSWTYYTF
>TRBV28|TRBJ2-1|.|.
TGTGCCAGCAGTCCCTGGCCAGGGGGGAATGAGCAGTTCTTC
CASSPWPGGNEQFF
>TRBV2|TRBJ1-5|.|few
TGTGCCAGCAGTGAATACAGGGCGCTAAATCAGCCCCAGCATTTT
CASSEYRALNQPQHF
>TRBV20-1|TRBJ2-1|.|once
TGCAGTGCTCAGGGAAACAATGAGCAGTTCTTC
CSAQGNNEQFF
>TRBV28|TRBJ1-4|TRBD1|.
TGTGCCAGCAGTTACCCCACCGACAGGGGAAGGGGGGCAACTAATGAAAAACTGTTTTTT
CASSYPTDRGRGATNEKLFF
>TRBV29-1|TRBJ2-5|TRBD1|.
TGCAGCGTTCTACGCCAGGGGGCGCAATACCAGTACTTC
CSVLRQGAQYQYF
>TRBV10-1|TRBJ1-1|.|.
TGCGCCAGCCCAGTCGTGATCCGTACAAACACTGAAGCTTTCTTT
CASPVVIRTNTEAFF
>TRBV5-1|TRBJ2-7|TRBD1|.
TGCGCCAGCACCCAGACAGGGGATAGCTTCGAGCAGTACTTC
CASTQTGDSFEQYF
>TRBV11-2|TRBJ2-7|.|once
TGTGCCAGCAGCGGAGGTCCCTCCTACGAGCAGTACTTC
CASSGGPSYEQYF
>TRBV28|TRBJ2-7|TRBD1|.
TGTGCCAGCAGTCCGGGGACAGTCTACGAGCAGTACTTC
CASSPGTVYEQYF
>TRBV5-1|TRBJ2-7|.|.
TGCGCCAGCAGCCCTCTAGCTGATAGCTCCTACGAGCAGTACTTC
CASSPLADSSYEQYF
>TRBV4-3|TRBJ1-3|.|.
TGCGCCAGCAGCCAGGGACACTCTGGAAACACCATATATTTT
CASSQGHSGNTIYF
>TRBV6-5|TRBJ1-3|.|.
TGTGCCAGCAGCGGGGGGGCTGGAAACACCATATATTTT
CASSGGAGNTIYF
>TRBV4-1|TRBJ2-1|.|.
TGCGCCAGCAGCCAATCCCAGGGGCGAAATGAGCAGTTCTTC
CASSQSQGRNEQFF
>TRBV6-5|TRBJ1-2|.|.
TGTGCCAGCAGTTACTCGAAGGCAGGGGTTAACTATGGCTACACCTTC
CASSYSKAGVNYGYTF
>TRBV6-5|TRBJ2-7|TRBD2|.
TGTGCCAGCAGTTCGAAGCTAGCGGGAGCCCACGAGCAGTACTTC
CASSSKLAGAHEQYF
>TRBV14|TRBJ1-1|.|.
TGTGCCAGCAGCTTCAGGGCAATGAACACTGAAGCTTTCTTT
CASSFRAMNTEAFF
>TRBV29-1|TRBJ1-4|TRBD1|.
TGCAGCGTGGTGGACAGGGGCAATGAAAAACTGTTTTTT
CSVVDRGNEKLFF
>TRBV29-1|TRBJ2-1|TRBD1|.
TGCAGCGTCCAAAGGGACAGGGGCTACAATGAGCAGTTCTTC
CSVQRDRGYNEQFF
>TRBV4-1|TRBJ1-2|TRBD1|once
TGCGCCAGCAGCCATCTCCCGGGACAGGGAATTAACTATGGCTACACCTTC
CASSHLPGQGINYGYTF
>TRBV7-9|TRBJ1-1|.|.
TGTGCCAGCAGCGTCGCAGGGTCCTTGAACACTGAAGCTTTCTTT
CASSVAGSLNTEAFF
>TRBV25-1|TRBJ2-7|.|few
TGTGCCAGCAGTGGAACCCGGGCCTACGAGCAGTACTTC
CASSGTRAYEQYF
>TRBV28|TRBJ2-7|TRBD2|.
TGTGCCAGCAGTTCTACGGGGGGGGTATCCCACGAGCAGTACTTC
CASSSTGGVSHEQYF
>TRBV7-8|TRBJ2-7|TRBD1|.
TGTGCCAGCAGCTCCCCGGGACAGGGGTACGAGCAGTACTTC
CASSSPGQGYEQYF
>TRBV2|TRBJ2-7|TRBD2|.
TGTGCCAGCGGAGGACTAGTCGACTACGAGCAGTACTTC
CASGGLVDYEQYF
>TRBV28|TRBJ2-1|.|.
TGTGCCAGCAGTTGGCCCGTAAGACGGGACAATGAGCAGTTCTTC
CASSWPVRRDNEQFF
>TRBV5-6|TRBJ2-7|.|.
TGTGCCAGCAGCTTGAACAGGGCCCACTACGAGCAGTACTTC
CASSLNRAHYEQYF